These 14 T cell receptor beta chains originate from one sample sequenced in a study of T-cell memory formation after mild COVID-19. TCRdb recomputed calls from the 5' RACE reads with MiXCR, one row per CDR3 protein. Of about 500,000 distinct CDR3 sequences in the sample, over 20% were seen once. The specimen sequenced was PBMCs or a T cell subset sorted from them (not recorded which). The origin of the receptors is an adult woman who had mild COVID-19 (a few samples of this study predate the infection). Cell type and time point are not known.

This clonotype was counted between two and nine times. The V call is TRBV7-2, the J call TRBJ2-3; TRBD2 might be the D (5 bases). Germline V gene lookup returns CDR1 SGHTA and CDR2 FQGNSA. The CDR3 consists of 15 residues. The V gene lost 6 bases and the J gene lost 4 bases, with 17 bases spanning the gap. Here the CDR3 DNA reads TGTGCCAGCAGAGCCCGGGATCCCTGGGCAGATACGCAGTATTTT. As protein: CASRARDPWADTQYF.

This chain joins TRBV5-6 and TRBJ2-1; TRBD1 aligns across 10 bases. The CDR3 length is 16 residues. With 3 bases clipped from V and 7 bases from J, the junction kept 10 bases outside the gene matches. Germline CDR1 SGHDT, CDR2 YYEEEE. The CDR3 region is CASSWDRGTLANEQFF. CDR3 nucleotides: TGTGCCAGCAGCTGGGACAGGGGCACCCTAGCGAATGAGCAGTTCTTC.

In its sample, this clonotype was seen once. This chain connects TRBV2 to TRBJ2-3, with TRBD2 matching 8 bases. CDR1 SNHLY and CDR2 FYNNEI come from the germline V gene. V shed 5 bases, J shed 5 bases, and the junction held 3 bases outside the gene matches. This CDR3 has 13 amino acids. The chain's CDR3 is CASSPGLGDTQYF. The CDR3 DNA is TGTGCCAGCAGTCCGGGACTAGGAGATACGCAGTATTTT.

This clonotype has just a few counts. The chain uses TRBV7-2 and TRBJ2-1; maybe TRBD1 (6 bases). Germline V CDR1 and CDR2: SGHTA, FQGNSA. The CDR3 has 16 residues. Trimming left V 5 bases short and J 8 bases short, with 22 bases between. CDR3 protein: CASSQQGTRVGDEQFF. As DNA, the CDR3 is TGTGCCAGCAGCCAACAGGGTACCCGTGTCGGCGATGAGCAGTTCTTC.

CDR3 sequence: CATSDLNFGYTF. In DNA, the CDR3 is TGTGCCACCAGTGATTTGAACTTCGGCTACACCTTC. This chain links TRBV24-1 with TRBJ1-2; D is undetermined. The germline V gene has CDR1 KGHDR and CDR2 SFDVKD. CDR3 size: 12 residues. Trimming took 0 bases from V and 8 from J, leaving 6 bases between them.

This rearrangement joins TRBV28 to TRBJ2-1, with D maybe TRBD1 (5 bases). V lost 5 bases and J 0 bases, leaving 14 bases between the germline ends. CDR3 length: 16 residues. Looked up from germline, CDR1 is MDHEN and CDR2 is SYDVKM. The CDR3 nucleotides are TGTGCCAGCAGTACCGCAGGGAAGAGCTCCTACAATGAGCAGTTCTTC. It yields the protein CASSTAGKSSYNEQFF. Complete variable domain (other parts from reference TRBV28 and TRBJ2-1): DVKVTQSSRYLVKRTGEKVFLECVQDMDHENMFWYRQDPGLGLRLIYFSYDVKMKEKGDIPEGYSVSREKKERFSLILESASTNQTSMYLCASSTAGKSSYNEQFFGPGTRLTVL.

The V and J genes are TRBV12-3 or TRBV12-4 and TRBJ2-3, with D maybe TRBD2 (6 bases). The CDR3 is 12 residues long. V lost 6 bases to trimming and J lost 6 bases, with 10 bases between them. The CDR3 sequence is CASRSSGDTQYF. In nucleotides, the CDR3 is TGTGCCAGCAGATCGAGCGGGGATACGCAGTATTTT.

The CDR3 is CASSLGLRQAGSSYEQYF. The CDR3 DNA follows: TGTGCCAGCAGCTTGGGATTAAGGCAGGCCGGGAGCTCCTACGAGCAGTACTTC. The V gene is TRBV11-2, the J gene TRBJ2-7; the D gene is possibly TRBD2 (6 bases). Germline CDR1 reads SGHAT; CDR2 reads FQNNGV. The CDR3 runs 18 residues. V shed 3 bases and J shed 0 bases, with 21 bases lying between them.

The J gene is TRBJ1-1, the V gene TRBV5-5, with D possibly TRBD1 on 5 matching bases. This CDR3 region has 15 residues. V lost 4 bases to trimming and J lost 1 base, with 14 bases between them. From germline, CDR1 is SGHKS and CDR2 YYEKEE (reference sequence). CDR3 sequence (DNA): TGTGCCAGCAGCAGGATTCCGGGGCAGAACACTGAAGCTTTCTTT. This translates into CASSRIPGQNTEAFF.

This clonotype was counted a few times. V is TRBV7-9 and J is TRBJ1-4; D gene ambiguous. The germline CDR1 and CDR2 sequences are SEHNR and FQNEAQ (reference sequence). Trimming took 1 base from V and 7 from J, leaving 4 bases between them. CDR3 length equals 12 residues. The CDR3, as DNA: TGTGCCAGCAGCTTAGATGGTGAAAAACTGTTTTTT. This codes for CASSLDGEKLFF.

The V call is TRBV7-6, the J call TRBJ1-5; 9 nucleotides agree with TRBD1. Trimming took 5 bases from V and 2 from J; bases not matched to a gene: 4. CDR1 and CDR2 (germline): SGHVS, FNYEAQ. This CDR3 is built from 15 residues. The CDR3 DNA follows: TGTGCCAGCAGCGGACAGGGGTACGGCAATCAGCCCCAGCATTTT. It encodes CASSGQGYGNQPQHF.

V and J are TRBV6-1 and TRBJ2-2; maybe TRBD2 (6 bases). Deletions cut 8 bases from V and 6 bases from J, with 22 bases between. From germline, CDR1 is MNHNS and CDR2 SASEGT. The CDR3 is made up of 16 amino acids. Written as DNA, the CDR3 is TGTGCCAGCGCCAGAGTCCGGGAGATACCCGCCGGGGAGCTGTTTTTT. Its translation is CASARVREIPAGELFF.

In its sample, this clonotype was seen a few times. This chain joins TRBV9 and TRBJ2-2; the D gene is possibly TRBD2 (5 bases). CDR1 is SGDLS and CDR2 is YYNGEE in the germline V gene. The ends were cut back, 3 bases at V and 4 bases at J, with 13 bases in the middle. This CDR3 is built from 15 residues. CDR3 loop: CASSAKGSTTGELFF. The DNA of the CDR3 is TGTGCCAGCAGCGCTAAAGGGAGCACCACCGGGGAGCTGTTTTTT.

The CDR3 DNA follows: TGCGCCAGCAGCCAAAAGACTAGCACAGATACGCAGTATTTT. It encodes CASSQKTSTDTQYF. The rearrangement joins TRBV4-3 to TRBJ2-3; D remains unclear. With 2 bases removed from V and 0 bases from J, the gap between germline ends came to 6 bases. The CDR3 consists of 14 residues. From germline, CDR1 is LGHNA and CDR2 YSLEER.